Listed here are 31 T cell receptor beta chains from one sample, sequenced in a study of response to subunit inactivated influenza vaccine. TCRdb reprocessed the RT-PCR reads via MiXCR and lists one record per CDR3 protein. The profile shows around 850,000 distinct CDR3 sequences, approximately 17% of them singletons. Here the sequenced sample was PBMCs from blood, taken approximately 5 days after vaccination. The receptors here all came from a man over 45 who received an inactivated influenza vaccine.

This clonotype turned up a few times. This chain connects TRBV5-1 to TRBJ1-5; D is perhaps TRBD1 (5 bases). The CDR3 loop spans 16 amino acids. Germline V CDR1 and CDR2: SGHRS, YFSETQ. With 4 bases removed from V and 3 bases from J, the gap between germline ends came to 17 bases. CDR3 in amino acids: CASSSGHLGSNQPQHF. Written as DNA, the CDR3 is TGCGCCAGCAGCAGCGGACACCTGGGGTCCAATCAGCCCCAGCATTTT. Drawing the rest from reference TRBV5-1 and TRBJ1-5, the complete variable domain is KAGVTQTPRYLIKTRGQQVTLSCSPISGHRSVSWYQQTPGQGLQFLFEYFSETQRNKGNFPGRFSGRQFSNSRSEMNVSTLELGDSALYLCASSSGHLGSNQPQHFGDGTRLSIL.

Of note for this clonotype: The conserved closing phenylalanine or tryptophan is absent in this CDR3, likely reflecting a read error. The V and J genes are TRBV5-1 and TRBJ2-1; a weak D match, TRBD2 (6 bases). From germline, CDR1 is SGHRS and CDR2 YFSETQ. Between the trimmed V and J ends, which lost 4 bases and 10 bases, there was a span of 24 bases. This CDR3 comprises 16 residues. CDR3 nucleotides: TGCGCCAGCAGCCCGGGCACTAGCAGTTTACAAGAGGAGCAGTTCTTA. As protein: CASSPGTSSLQEEQFL.

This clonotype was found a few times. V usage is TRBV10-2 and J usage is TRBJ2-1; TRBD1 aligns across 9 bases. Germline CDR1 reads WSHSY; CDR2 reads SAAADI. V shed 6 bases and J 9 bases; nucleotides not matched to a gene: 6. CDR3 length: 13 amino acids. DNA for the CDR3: TGCGCCAGCAGGGAACAGGGGGCTGTTGAGCAGTTCTTC. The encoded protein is CASREQGAVEQFF.

CDR3 residues: CASSDLGLAGGPYEQYF. The CDR3 DNA sequence: TGTGCCAGCAGTGACTTGGGACTAGCGGGAGGGCCCTACGAGCAGTACTTC. The chain carries TRBV6-4 and TRBJ2-7, with 16 positions matching TRBD2. Germline values: CDR1 MRHNA, CDR2 SNTAGT. The CDR3 covers 17 residues. V was pared by 1 base and J by 2 bases, with 2 bases of the junction left unmatched.

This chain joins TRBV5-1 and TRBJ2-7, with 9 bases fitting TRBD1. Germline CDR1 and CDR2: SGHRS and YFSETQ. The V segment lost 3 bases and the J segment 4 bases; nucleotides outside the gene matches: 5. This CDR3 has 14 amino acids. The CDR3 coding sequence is TGCGCCAGCAGCTCGGACAGGGGCGATTACGAGCAGTACTTC. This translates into CASSSDRGDYEQYF.

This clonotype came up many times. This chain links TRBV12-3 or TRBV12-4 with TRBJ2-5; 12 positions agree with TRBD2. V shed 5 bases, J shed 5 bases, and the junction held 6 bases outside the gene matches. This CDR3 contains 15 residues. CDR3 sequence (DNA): TGTGCCAGCAGTCTGGCTAGCGGGAGGGCGGAGACCCAGTACTTC. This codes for CASSLASGRAETQYF.

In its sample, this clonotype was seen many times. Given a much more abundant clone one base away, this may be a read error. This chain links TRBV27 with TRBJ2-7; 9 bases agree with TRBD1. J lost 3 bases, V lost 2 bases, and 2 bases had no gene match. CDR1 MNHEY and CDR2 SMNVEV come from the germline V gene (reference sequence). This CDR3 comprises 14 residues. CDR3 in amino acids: CASSLRDRVYEQYF. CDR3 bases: TGTGCCAGCAGTTTACGGGACAGGGTCTACGAGCAGTACTTC.

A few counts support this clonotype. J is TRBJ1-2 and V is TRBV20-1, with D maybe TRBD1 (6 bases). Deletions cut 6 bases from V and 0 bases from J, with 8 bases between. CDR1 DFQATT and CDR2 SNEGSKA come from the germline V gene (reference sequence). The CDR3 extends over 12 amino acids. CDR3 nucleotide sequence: TGCAGTGCCGGACAGTCTAACTATGGCTACACCTTC. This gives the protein CSAGQSNYGYTF.

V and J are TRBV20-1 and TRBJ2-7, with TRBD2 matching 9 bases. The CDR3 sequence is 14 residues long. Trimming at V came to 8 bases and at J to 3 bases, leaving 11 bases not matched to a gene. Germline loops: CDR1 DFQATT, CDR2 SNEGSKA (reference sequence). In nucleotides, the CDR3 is TGCAGTAGCTCCGGACTAGCGAATAACTACGAGCAGTACTTC. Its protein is CSSSGLANNYEQYF.

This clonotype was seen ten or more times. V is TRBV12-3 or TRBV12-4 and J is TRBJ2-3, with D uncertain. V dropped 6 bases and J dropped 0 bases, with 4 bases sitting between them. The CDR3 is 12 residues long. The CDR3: CASRGSTDTQYF. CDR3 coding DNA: TGTGCCAGCAGGGGTAGCACAGATACGCAGTATTTT.

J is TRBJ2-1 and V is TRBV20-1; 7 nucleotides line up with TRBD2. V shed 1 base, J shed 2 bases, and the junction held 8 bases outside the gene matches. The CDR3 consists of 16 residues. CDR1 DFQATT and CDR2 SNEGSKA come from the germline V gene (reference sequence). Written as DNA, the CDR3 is TGCAGTGCTAGAGGGCCCCCGGGGGGAGCCTACAATGAGCAGTTCTTC. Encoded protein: CSARGPPGGAYNEQFF.

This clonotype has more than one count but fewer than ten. The CDR3 DNA reads TGTGCCACCAGCGCCTTTAGCGGAACGAACACCGGGGAGCTGTTTTTT. It translates to CATSAFSGTNTGELFF. The chain couples TRBV15 to TRBJ2-2; TRBD2 might be the D (6 bases). Trimming shortened V by 5 bases and J by 0 bases, and 13 bases separated the two germline ends. This CDR3 region has 16 residues. In germline, CDR1 is LNHNV, CDR2 YYDKDF (reference sequence). The full variable domain, with the rest looked up from reference TRBV15 and TRBJ2-2, is DAMVIQNPRYQVTQFGKPVTLSCSQTLNHNVMYWYQQKSSQAPKLLFHYYDKDFNNEADTPDNFQSRRPNTSFCFLDIRSPGLGDTAMYLCATSAFSGTNTGELFFGEGSRLTVL.

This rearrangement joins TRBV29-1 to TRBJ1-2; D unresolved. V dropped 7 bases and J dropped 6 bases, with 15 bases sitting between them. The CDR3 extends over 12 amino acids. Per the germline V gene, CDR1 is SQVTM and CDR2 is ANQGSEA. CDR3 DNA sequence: TGCAGCGCCCTAAACTCAGACGATGGCTACACCTTC. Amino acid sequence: CSALNSDDGYTF.

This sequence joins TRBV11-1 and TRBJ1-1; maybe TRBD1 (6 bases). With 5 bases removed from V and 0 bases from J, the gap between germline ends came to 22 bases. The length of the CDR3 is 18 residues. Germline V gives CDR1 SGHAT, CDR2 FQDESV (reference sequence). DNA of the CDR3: TGTGCCAGCAGCGCACAACCCAACAGGGCTCGAATGAACACTGAAGCTTTCTTT. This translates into CASSAQPNRARMNTEAFF.

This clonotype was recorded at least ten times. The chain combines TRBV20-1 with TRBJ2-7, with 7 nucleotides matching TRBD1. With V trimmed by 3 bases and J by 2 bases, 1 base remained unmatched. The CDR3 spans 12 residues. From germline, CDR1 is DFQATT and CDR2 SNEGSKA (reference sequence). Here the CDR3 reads CSASDRAYEQYF. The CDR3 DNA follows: TGCAGTGCTAGCGACAGGGCCTACGAGCAGTACTTC.

The DNA for the CDR3 is TGCGCCAGCAGCCATCTACTAGCGGGGGGCTCGAACACCGGGGAGCTGTTTTTT. It yields the protein CASSHLLAGGSNTGELFF. V and J are TRBV4-1 and TRBJ2-2; 12 bases line up with TRBD2. V lost 3 bases and J lost 0; bases outside the gene matches: 5. This CDR3 contains 18 residues. Germline V gene sequence: CDR1 MGHRA, CDR2 YSYEKL.

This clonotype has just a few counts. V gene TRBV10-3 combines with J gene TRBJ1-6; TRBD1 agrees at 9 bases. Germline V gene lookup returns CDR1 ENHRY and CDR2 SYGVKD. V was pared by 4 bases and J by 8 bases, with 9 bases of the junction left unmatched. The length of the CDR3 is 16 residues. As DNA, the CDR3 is TGTGCCATCAGTGCTGGACAGGGGAATTCGGATTCACCCCTCCACTTT. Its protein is CAISAGQGNSDSPLHF.

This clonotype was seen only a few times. CDR3 sequence reads: CASSYSSRGRGNTIYF. In DNA form, the CDR3 reads TGTGCCAGCAGTTACTCGAGCCGGGGCCGTGGAAACACCATATATTTT. V gene TRBV6-5 combines with J gene TRBJ1-3, with TRBD1 as a possible D gene (5 bases). Germline loops: CDR1 MNHEY, CDR2 SVGAGI. The CDR3 runs 16 residues. V was cut by 0 bases and J by 3 bases, with 12 bases left in between.

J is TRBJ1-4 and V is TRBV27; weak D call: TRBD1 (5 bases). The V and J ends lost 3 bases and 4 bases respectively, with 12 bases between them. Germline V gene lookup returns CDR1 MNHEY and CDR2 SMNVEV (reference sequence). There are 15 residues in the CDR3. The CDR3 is CASSLVGANNEKLFF. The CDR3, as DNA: TGTGCCAGCAGTTTGGTAGGGGCGAATAATGAAAAACTGTTTTTT.

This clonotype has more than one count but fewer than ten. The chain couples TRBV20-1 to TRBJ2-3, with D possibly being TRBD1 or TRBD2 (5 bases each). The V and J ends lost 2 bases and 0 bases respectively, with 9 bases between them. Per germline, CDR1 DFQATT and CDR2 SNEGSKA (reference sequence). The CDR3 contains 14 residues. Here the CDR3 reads CSARYRDSTDTQYF. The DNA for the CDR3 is TGCAGTGCTAGATACCGGGACAGCACAGATACGCAGTATTTT.

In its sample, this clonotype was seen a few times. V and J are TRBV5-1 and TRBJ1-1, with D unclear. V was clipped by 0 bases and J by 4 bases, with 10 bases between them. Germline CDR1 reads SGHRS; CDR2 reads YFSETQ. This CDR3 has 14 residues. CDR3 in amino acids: CASSLAGSPTEAFF. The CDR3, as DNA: TGCGCCAGCAGCTTGGCCGGCAGTCCCACTGAAGCTTTCTTT. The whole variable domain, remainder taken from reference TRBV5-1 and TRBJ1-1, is KAGVTQTPRYLIKTRGQQVTLSCSPISGHRSVSWYQQTPGQGLQFLFEYFSETQRNKGNFPGRFSGRQFSNSRSEMNVSTLELGDSALYLCASSLAGSPTEAFFGQGTRLTVV.

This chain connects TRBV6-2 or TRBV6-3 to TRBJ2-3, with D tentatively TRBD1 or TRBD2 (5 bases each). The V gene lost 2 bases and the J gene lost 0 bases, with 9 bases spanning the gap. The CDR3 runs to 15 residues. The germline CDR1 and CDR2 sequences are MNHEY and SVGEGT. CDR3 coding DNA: TGTGCCAGCAGTTACGGGACGACCAGCACAGATACGCAGTATTTT. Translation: CASSYGTTSTDTQYF.

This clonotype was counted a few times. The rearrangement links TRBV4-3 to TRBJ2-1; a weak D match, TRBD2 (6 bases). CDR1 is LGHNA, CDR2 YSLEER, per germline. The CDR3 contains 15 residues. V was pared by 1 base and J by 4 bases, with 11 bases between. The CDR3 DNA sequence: TGCGCCAGCAGCCAAGCGGCGGGGTCTTACAATGAGCAGTTCTTC. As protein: CASSQAAGSYNEQFF.

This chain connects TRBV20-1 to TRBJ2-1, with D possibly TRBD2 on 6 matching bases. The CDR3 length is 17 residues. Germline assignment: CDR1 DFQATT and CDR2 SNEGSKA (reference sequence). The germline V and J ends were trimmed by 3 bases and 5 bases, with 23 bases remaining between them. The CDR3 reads CSASGGMRLALHNEQFF. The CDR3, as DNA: TGCAGTGCTAGTGGCGGTATGAGGCTAGCGCTACACAATGAGCAGTTCTTC.

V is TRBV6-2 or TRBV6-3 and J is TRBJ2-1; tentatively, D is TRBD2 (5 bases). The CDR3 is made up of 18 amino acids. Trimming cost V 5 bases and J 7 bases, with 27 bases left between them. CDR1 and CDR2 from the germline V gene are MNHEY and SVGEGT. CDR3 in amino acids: CASSALSFLTEGLNEQFF. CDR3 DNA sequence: TGTGCCAGCAGTGCCCTTTCTTTTTTAACCGAAGGACTGAATGAGCAGTTCTTC.

The CDR3 region has the DNA TGTGCCAGCAGTTACCCTACCTCCCCCAATGAGCAGTTCTTC. Protein: CASSYPTSPNEQFF. The rearrangement uses TRBV6-5 and TRBJ2-1; no clear D. The length of the CDR3 is 14 residues. Germline V gene sequence: CDR1 MNHEY, CDR2 SVGAGI. V shed 2 bases and J shed 6 bases, with 11 bases lying between them.

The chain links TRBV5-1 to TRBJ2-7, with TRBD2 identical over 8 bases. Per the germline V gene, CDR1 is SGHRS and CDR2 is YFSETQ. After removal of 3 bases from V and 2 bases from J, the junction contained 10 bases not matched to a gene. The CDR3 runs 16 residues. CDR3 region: CASSSSWTSRTYEQYF. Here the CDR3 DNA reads TGCGCCAGCAGCTCTTCTTGGACTAGCCGCACCTACGAGCAGTACTTC.

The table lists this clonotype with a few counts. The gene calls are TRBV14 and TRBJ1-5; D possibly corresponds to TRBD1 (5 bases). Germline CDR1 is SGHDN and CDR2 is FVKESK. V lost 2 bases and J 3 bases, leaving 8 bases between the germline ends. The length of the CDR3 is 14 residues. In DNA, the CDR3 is TGTGCCAGCAGCCAAACAGGTCCCAATCAGCCCCAGCATTTT. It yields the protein CASSQTGPNQPQHF. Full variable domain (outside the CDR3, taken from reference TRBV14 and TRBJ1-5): EAGVTQFPSHSVIEKGQTVTLRCDPISGHDNLYWYRRVMGKEIKFLLHFVKESKQDESGMPNNRFLAERTGGTYSTLKVQPAELEDSGVYFCASSQTGPNQPQHFGDGTRLSIL.

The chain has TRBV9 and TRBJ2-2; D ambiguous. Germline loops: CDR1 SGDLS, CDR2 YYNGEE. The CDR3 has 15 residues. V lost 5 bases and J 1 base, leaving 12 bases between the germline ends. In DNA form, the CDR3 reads TGTGCCAGCAGAGGTAGCTACGGGAACACCGGGGAGCTGTTTTTT. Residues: CASRGSYGNTGELFF.

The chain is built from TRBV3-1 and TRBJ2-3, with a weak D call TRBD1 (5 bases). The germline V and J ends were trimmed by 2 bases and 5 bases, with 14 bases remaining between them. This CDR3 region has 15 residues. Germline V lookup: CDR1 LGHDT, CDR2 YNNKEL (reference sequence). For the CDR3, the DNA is TGTGCCAGCAGCCAACTGCATGGGGCCATAGATACGCAGTATTTT. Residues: CASSQLHGAIDTQYF.

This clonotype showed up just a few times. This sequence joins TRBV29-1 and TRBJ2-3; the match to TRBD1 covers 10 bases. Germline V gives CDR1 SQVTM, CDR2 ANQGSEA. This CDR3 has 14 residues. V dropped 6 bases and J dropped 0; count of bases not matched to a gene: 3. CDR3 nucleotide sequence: TGCAGCGTCGGGACAGGGGCGAGCACAGATACGCAGTATTTT. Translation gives CSVGTGASTDTQYF.